This entry lists 24 T cell receptor beta chains sequenced from one sample in a study of shared clonotypes between healthy human individuals. TCRdb keeps only in-frame clones here, not all; method: immunoSEQ multiplex PCR. Of about 1,500,000 clones listed, 95% to 97% are singletons. The sample comprised naive CD4+ T cells sorted from blood. Subset reported: CD45RA+ positively selected. The receptors here all came from a man aged 25-45 years in good health.

This sequence joins TRBV25-1 and TRBJ2-1; D might be TRBD1 (5 bases). Deletions cut 6 bases from V and 7 bases from J, with 10 bases between. This CDR3 has 12 amino acids. CDR1 and CDR2 from the germline V gene are MGHDK and SYGVNS. The DNA of the CDR3 is TGTGCCAGCAGAGGGGTCGGAAATGAGCAGTTCTTC. Translation gives CASRGVGNEQFF.

J is TRBJ2-1 and V is TRBV10-1; D unclear. This CDR3 is built from 16 residues. The V end lost 0 bases, the J end lost 6 bases, and 15 bases lay between the germline ends. Looked up from germline, CDR1 is WNHNN and CDR2 is SYGVQD (reference sequence). DNA for the CDR3: TGCGCCAGCAGTGAGTCCCCGGACCGCAGATCCAATGAGCAGTTCTTC. It specifies CASSESPDRRSNEQFF.

This chain joins TRBV5-8 and TRBJ1-5; the match to TRBD1 covers 7 bases. This CDR3 contains 17 residues. Germline-derived CDR1 and CDR2 are SGHTS and YDEGEE. V lost 1 base to trimming and J lost 0 bases; unmatched junction nucleotides: 7. The CDR3 loop is CASSLWAGGNSNQPQHF. CDR3 coding DNA: TGTGCCAGCAGCTTGTGGGCAGGGGGGAATAGCAATCAGCCCCAGCATTTT.

The chain couples TRBV5-1 to TRBJ2-7; the D gene is possibly TRBD1 (6 bases). This CDR3 has 15 amino acids. Germline V lookup: CDR1 SGHRS, CDR2 YFSETQ. The ends were cut back, 2 bases at V and 2 bases at J, with 14 bases in the middle. Here the CDR3 reads CASSLGTPRTYEQYF. Here the CDR3 DNA reads TGCGCCAGCAGCTTAGGGACACCTAGAACCTACGAGCAGTACTTC. Filled out from reference TRBV5-1 and TRBJ2-7, the complete variable domain reads KAGVTQTPRYLIKTRGQQVTLSCSPISGHRSVSWYQQTPGQGLQFLFEYFSETQRNKGNFPGRFSGRQFSNSRSEMNVSTLELGDSALYLCASSLGTPRTYEQYFGPGTRLTVT.

This rearrangement joins TRBV7-2 to TRBJ1-2; 9 nucleotides line up with TRBD1. J gave up 6 bases and V 5 bases, and 4 bases lay outside the gene matches. CDR3 length equals 13 residues. The germline CDR1 and CDR2 sequences are SGHTA and FQGNSA. The DNA for the CDR3 is TGTGCCAGCAGCGTACGGGACAGGGATGGCTACACCTTC. Protein: CASSVRDRDGYTF.

The V gene is TRBV28, the J gene TRBJ1-1, with D maybe TRBD1 (5 bases). Between the trimmed V and J ends, which lost 2 bases and 1 base, there was a span of 17 bases. Germline V gene lookup returns CDR1 MDHEN and CDR2 SYDVKM. CDR3 length equals 17 residues. This CDR3 reads CASSLPSPSGANTEAFF. The CDR3 bases are TGTGCCAGCAGTTTACCGAGCCCCTCCGGGGCGAACACTGAAGCTTTCTTT.

The chain joins TRBV9 to TRBJ1-4; D is possibly TRBD1 (6 bases). The germline V and J ends were trimmed by 10 bases and 10 bases, with 20 bases remaining between them. The CDR3 sequence is 13 residues long. The V gene's germline CDR1 is SGDLS and CDR2 YYNGEE. In nucleotides, the CDR3 is TGTGCCGATCAAGGGGGACGGGGAGGAAAACTGTTTTTT. It is translated as CADQGGRGGKLFF.

V is TRBV5-4 and J is TRBJ1-1; TRBD1 might be the D (5 bases). The CDR3 consists of 15 residues. Looked up from germline, CDR1 is SGHNT and CDR2 is YYREEE (reference sequence). V lost 4 bases and J 0 bases, leaving 13 bases between the germline ends. CDR3 sequence (DNA): TGTGCCAGCAGCGCCACCCTGACAGTGAACACTGAAGCTTTCTTT. Amino acids: CASSATLTVNTEAFF. The whole variable domain, remainder taken from reference TRBV5-4 and TRBJ1-1, is ETGVTQSPTHLIKTRGQQVTLRCSSQSGHNTVSWYQQALGQGPQFIFQYYREEENGRGNFPPRFSGLQFPNYSSELNVNALELDDSALYLCASSATLTVNTEAFFGQGTRLTVV.

The chain employs TRBV18 and TRBJ2-3, with 7 bases aligning to TRBD2. CDR1 and CDR2 from the germline V gene are KGHSH and LQKENI. Trimming at V came to 3 bases and at J to 5 bases, leaving 11 bases not matched to a gene. The CDR3 extends over 16 amino acids. The CDR3 coding sequence is TGTGCCAGCTCACCCTCTCTAGCGGAGGACGGAGATACGCAGTATTTT. It yields the protein CASSPSLAEDGDTQYF.

The gene calls are TRBV5-4 and TRBJ2-7; D is perhaps TRBD2 (5 bases). Trimming shortened V by 2 bases and J by 6 bases, and 18 bases separated the two germline ends. The CDR3 consists of 15 residues. CDR1 SGHNT and CDR2 YYREEE come from the germline V gene (reference sequence). CDR3 protein: CASSLPFPGSGEQYF. CDR3 bases: TGTGCCAGCAGCTTACCCTTTCCGGGGTCTGGCGAGCAGTACTTC.

V and J are TRBV7-8 and TRBJ1-3; D perhaps matches TRBD1 (6 bases). The V gene's germline CDR1 is SGHVS and CDR2 FQNEAQ. The length of the CDR3 is 16 residues. The ends were cut back, 6 bases at V and 1 base at J, with 16 bases in the middle. The chain's CDR3 is CASSYVGQRSGNTIYF. CDR3 sequence (DNA): TGTGCCAGCAGTTATGTAGGACAGCGATCTGGAAACACCATATATTTT.

The V gene is TRBV18, the J gene TRBJ1-1, with 8 bases fitting TRBD1. CDR3 length: 16 residues. Germline CDR1 reads KGHSH; CDR2 reads LQKENI. Trimming took 1 base from V and 2 from J; bases not matched to a gene: 6. CDR3 region: CASSPRQGPDNTEAFF. The CDR3 DNA sequence: TGTGCCAGCTCACCACGACAGGGGCCCGATAACACTGAAGCTTTCTTT.

Points on this clone: Other DNA sequences in the same sample also yield this CDR3. This sequence joins TRBV10-1 and TRBJ2-3; the D is unclear. The CDR3 is 12 amino acids. The ends were cut back, 5 bases at V and 0 bases at J, with 3 bases in the middle. From germline, CDR1 is WNHNN and CDR2 SYGVQD (reference sequence). As DNA, the CDR3 is TGCGCCAGCAGTCGAAGCACAGATACGCAGTATTTT. Its protein product is CASSRSTDTQYF.

This clone appeared a single time. This sequence joins TRBV10-3 and TRBJ2-7, with D possibly matching TRBD2 (6 bases). Trimming stripped 4 bases from V and 5 bases from J, with 15 bases between. The CDR3 is 14 amino acids. Per germline, CDR1 ENHRY and CDR2 SYGVKD. CDR3: CAISALGGKNEQYF. The CDR3 bases are TGTGCCATCAGTGCGCTCGGAGGGAAGAACGAGCAGTACTTC.

The chain carries TRBV9 and TRBJ2-3; the match to TRBD2 covers 8 bases. The CDR3 sequence is 16 residues long. V shed 1 base, J shed 2 bases, and the junction held 6 bases outside the gene matches. Germline V gene lookup returns CDR1 SGDLS and CDR2 YYNGEE. CDR3 region: CASSVIAAGATDTQYF. The CDR3 nucleotides read TGTGCCAGCAGCGTAATAGCAGCGGGAGCCACAGATACGCAGTATTTT. Full variable domain (remainder filled in from reference TRBV9 and TRBJ2-3): DSGVTQTPKHLITATGQRVTLRCSPRSGDLSVYWYQQSLDQGLQFLIQYYNGEERAKGNILERFSAQQFPDLHSELNLSSLELGDSALYFCASSVIAAGATDTQYFGPGTRLTVL.

This chain connects TRBV28 to TRBJ2-1; D call uncertain. Germline CDR1 MDHEN, CDR2 SYDVKM. V dropped 4 bases and J dropped 0 bases, with 10 bases sitting between them. CDR3 size: 15 residues. The CDR3 loop reads CASSSTHGSYNEQFF. CDR3 DNA sequence: TGTGCCAGCAGTTCGACACATGGCTCCTACAATGAGCAGTTCTTC.

The chain couples TRBV19 to TRBJ2-7; 8 nucleotides align to TRBD1. V shed 5 bases, J shed 9 bases, and the junction held 3 bases outside the gene matches. The germline gives CDR1 LNHDA, CDR2 SQIVND (reference sequence). CDR3 length: 11 residues. DNA of the CDR3: TGTGCCAGTAGTGGGACAGGCACGCAGTACTTC. Its protein product is CASSGTGTQYF.

The chain has TRBV7-9 and TRBJ1-1; D gene ambiguous. CDR3 length equals 12 residues. V was shortened by 5 bases and J by 11 bases, with 15 bases between the two germline ends. CDR1 and CDR2 (germline): SEHNR, FQNEAQ (reference sequence). The CDR3 loop reads CASSGIPGFAFF. CDR3 sequence (DNA): TGTGCCAGCAGCGGGATACCGGGGTTCGCTTTCTTT. The complete variable domain, with remaining parts taken from reference TRBV7-9 and TRBJ1-1, reads DTGVSQNPRHKITKRGQNVTFRCDPISEHNRLYWYRQTLGQGPEFLTYFQNEAQLEKSRLLSDRFSAERPKGSFSTLEIQRTEQGDSAMYLCASSGIPGFAFFGQGTRLTVV.

This clone came up once. This CDR3 is also generated by other DNA sequences in the sample. The chain combines TRBV5-1 with TRBJ2-7; D may be TRBD2 (5 bases). The CDR3 totals 13 residues. Germline V CDR1 and CDR2: SGHRS, YFSETQ. V was clipped by 4 bases and J by 2 bases, with 10 bases between them. CDR3 in DNA: TGCGCCAGCAGCCCTGCGGGCCCCTACGAGCAGTACTTC. It yields the protein CASSPAGPYEQYF.

The V and J genes are TRBV21-1 and TRBJ2-1; the listed D gene, TRBD2, was not tested against the DNA. TRBV21-1 is tagged as a pseudogene. The CDR3 runs 17 residues. The DNA for the CDR3 is TGTGCCAGCAGCAAAGCCCTACTAGCGACGCGCTACAATGAGCAGTTCTTC. It encodes CASSKALLATRYNEQFF.

J is TRBJ2-2 and V is TRBV11-3; 8 positions match TRBD1. CDR3 length equals 16 residues. In germline, CDR1 is SGHNT, CDR2 YENEEA. With 1 base clipped from V and 0 bases from J, the junction kept 1 base outside the gene matches. The CDR3 here is CASSLGQGTNTGELFF. DNA for the CDR3: TGTGCCAGCAGCTTAGGACAGGGGACGAACACCGGGGAGCTGTTTTTT.

J is TRBJ2-7 and V is TRBV7-8; D uncertain. The CDR3 has 14 amino acids. Trimming cost V 4 bases and J 2 bases, with 12 bases left between them. Germline CDR1 reads SGHVS; CDR2 reads FQNEAQ. Here the CDR3 DNA reads TGTGCCAGCAGCTCTCGGGCCCCCCCCTACGAGCAGTACTTC. Translation: CASSSRAPPYEQYF.

The rearrangement joins TRBV6-5 to TRBJ2-7; D is possibly TRBD1 (6 bases). Trimming left V 2 bases short and J 0 bases short, with 11 bases between. Germline CDR1 is MNHEY and CDR2 is SVGAGI. This CDR3 comprises 15 residues. In DNA, the CDR3 is TGTGCCAGCAGTTACACGGGACAAAACTCCTACGAGCAGTACTTC. Encoded protein: CASSYTGQNSYEQYF.

The chain recombines TRBV29-1 with TRBJ1-2; tentative D call: TRBD1 (6 bases). Per germline, CDR1 SQVTM and CDR2 ANQGSEA. V lost 6 bases, J lost 3 bases, and 11 bases lay in between. The CDR3 is 12 amino acids. In DNA, the CDR3 is TGCAGCGTGAACAGGGACTACTATGGCTACACCTTC. This translates into CSVNRDYYGYTF.